This T cell receptor beta chain appears in the sequencing data of a study of T-cell reconstitution after alpha-beta-depleted transplantation in children. This clonotype was seen ten or more times. The antigen remains unidentified. Unique molecular identifiers tagged the TCRbeta library. One entry per CDR3 protein results from TCRdb running MiXCR on the PCR reads. The sample lists a few hundred thousand distinct CDR3 sequences; approximately 10% were seen once. Findings and limits, study-wide: Diversity and T-cell counts at one year after transplant derived mostly from new T cells. Alpha-beta T cells about two months after transplant reportedly derived from several hundred expanded graft clones. Some patients showed high day-60 TCRbeta diversity, which derived from surviving recipient T cells and thymic progenitors.

The V gene's germline CDR1 is SGHVS and CDR2 FNYEAQ. The V and J ends lost 2 bases and 7 bases respectively, with 17 bases between them. The CDR3 loop spans 16 amino acids. This sequence was found in a male patient aged 2-10 years who had a stem cell transplant for chronic granulomatous disease, so the T cells may come from the graft donor. The sample in question was peripheral blood, obtained 180 days after TCRalphabeta/CD19-depleted stem cell transplant. This chain joins TRBV7-6 and TRBJ1-4; no firm D call. CDR3 bases: TGTGCCAGCAGCTTATCCCTCTGGGGAGAAGGTGAAAAACTGTTTTTT. It is translated as CASSLSLWGEGEKLFF.